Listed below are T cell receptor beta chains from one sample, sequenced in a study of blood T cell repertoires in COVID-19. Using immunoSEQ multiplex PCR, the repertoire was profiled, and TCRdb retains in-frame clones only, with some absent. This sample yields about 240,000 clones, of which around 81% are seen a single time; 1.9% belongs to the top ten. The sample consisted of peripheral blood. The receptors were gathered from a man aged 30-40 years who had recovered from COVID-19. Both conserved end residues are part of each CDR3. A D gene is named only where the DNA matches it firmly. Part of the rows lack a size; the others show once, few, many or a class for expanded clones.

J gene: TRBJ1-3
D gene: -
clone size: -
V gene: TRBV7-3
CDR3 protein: CASSLGVSGNTIYF
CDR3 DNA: TGTGCCAGCAGCTTGGGCGTCTCTGGAAACACCATATATTTT

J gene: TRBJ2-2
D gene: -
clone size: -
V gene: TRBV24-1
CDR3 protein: CATSAPGSLGTGELFF
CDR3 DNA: TGTGCCACCAGTGCCCCGGGGAGCCTGGGCACCGGGGAGCTGTTTTTT

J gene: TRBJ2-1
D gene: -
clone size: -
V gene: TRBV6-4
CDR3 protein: CASSYRIGDEQFF
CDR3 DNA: TGTGCCAGCAGTTACCGGATTGGAGATGAGCAGTTCTTC

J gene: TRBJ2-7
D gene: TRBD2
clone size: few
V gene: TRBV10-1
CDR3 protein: CASSPSGGAYEQYF
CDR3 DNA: TGCGCCAGCAGTCCGAGCGGGGGGGCCTACGAGCAGTACTTC

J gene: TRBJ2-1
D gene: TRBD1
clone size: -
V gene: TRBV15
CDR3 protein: CATSRGRQGAYNEQFF
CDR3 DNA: TGTGCCACCAGCAGAGGTCGACAGGGGGCCTACAATGAGCAGTTCTTC

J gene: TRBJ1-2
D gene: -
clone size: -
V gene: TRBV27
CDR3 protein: CASRAWGRLPGYTF
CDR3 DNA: TGTGCCAGCAGGGCCTGGGGCCGCCTTCCTGGCTACACCTTC

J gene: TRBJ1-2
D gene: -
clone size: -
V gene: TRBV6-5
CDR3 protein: CASSSSDRNYGYTF
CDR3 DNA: TGTGCCAGCAGCTCCTCTGACAGGAACTATGGCTACACCTTC

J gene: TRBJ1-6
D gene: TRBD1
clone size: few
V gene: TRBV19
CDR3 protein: CASSPPTGEDSPLHF
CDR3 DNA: TGTGCCAGTAGCCCCCCTACAGGGGAAGATTCACCCCTCCACTTT

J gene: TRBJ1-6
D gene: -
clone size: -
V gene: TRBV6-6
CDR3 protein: CASSYSTSSYNSPLHF
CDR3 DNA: TGTGCCAGCAGTTACTCGACAAGCTCCTATAATTCACCCCTCCACTTT

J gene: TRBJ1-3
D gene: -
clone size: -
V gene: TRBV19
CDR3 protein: CASSTRRSSGNTIYF
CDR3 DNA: TGTGCCAGTAGTACCAGACGGAGCTCTGGAAACACCATATATTTT

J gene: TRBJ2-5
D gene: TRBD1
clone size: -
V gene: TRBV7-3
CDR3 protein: CASSLMGQGEETQYF
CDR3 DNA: TGTGCCAGCAGTCTAATGGGACAGGGGGAAGAGACCCAGTACTTC

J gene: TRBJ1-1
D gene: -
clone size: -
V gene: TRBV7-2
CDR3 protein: CASRQDRNTEAFF
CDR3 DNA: TGTGCCAGCAGGCAGGACAGAAACACTGAAGCTTTCTTT

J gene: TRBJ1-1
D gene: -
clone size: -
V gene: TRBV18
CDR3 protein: CASSPRQENTEAFF
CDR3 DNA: TGTGCCAGCTCACCGCGACAGGAGAACACTGAAGCTTTCTTT

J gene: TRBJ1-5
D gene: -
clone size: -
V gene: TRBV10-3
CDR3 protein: CAISGGGSQPQHF
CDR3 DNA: TGTGCCATCAGTGGGGGGGGATCTCAGCCCCAGCATTTT

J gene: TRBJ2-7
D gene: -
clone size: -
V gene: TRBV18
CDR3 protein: CASSGSSYEQYF
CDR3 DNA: TGTGCCAGCTCAGGGAGCTCCTACGAGCAGTACTTC

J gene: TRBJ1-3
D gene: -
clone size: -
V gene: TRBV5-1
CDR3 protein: CASTRNRDPGNTIYF
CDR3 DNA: TGCGCCAGCACACGAAACAGGGACCCAGGAAACACCATATATTTT

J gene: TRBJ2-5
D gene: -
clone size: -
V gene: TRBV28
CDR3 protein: CASSLFRGETQYF
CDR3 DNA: TGTGCCAGCAGTTTATTTCGAGGGGAGACCCAGTACTTC

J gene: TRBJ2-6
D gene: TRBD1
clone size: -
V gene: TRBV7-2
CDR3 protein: CASSLAWQGVLAGANVLTF
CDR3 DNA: TGTGCCAGCAGCTTAGCGTGGCAGGGGGTCCTGGCTGGGGCCAACGTCCTGACTTTC

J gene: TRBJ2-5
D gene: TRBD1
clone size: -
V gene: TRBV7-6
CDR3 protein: CASRQRDRAQETQYF
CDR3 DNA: TGTGCCAGCAGGCAACGGGACAGGGCCCAAGAGACCCAGTACTTC

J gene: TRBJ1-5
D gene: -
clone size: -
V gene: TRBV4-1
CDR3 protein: CASSPPGGQPQHF
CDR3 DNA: TGCGCCAGCAGCCCCCCGGGGGGTCAGCCCCAGCATTTT

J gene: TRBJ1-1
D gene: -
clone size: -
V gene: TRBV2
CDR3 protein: CASMLRVRDTEAFF
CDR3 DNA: TGTGCCAGCATGCTACGGGTCCGGGACACTGAAGCTTTCTTT

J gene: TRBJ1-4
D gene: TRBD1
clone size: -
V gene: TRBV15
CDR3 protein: CATSPGQGADEKLFF
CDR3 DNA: TGTGCCACCAGCCCGGGACAGGGGGCTGATGAAAAACTGTTTTTT

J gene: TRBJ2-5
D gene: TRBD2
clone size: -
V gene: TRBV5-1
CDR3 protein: CASSEAGGPGETQYF
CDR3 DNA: TGCGCCAGCAGTGAAGCGGGAGGGCCAGGGGAGACCCAGTACTTC

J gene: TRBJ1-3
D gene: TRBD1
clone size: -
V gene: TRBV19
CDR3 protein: CASTAGQGGSGNTIYF
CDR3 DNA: TGTGCCAGTACCGCCGGACAGGGGGGCTCTGGAAACACCATATATTTT

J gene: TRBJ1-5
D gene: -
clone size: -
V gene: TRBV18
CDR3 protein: CASSPPTRNQPQHF
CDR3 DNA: TGTGCCAGCTCACCACCAACCCGGAATCAGCCCCAGCATTTT

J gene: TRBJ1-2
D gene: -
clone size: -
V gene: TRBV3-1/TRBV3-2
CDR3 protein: CASSLQRNSNYGYTF
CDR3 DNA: TGTGCCAGCAGTCTACAGAGAAACTCGAACTATGGCTACACCTTC

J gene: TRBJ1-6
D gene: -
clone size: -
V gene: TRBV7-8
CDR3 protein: CASSDLRASPLHF
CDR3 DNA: TGTGCCAGCAGCGATTTGAGGGCTTCACCCCTCCACTTT

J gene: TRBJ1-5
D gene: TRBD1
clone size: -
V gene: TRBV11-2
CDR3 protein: CASSEGWDRNQPQHF
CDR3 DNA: TGTGCCAGCAGCGAGGGTTGGGACAGGAATCAGCCCCAGCATTTT

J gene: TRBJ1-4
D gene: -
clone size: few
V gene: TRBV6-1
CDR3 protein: CASSEPQGLYEKLFF
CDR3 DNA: TGTGCCAGCAGTGAACCCCAGGGTTTGTATGAAAAACTGTTTTTT

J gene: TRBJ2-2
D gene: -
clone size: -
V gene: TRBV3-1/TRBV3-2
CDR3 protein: CASSLRWSGLAGELFF
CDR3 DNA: TGTGCCAGCAGCCTAAGATGGTCAGGGTTGGCCGGGGAGCTGTTTTTT

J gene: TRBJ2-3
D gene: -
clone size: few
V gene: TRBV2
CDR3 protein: CASIRGRGSTDTQYF
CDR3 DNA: TGTGCCAGCATCCGGGGGCGGGGGAGCACAGATACGCAGTATTTT

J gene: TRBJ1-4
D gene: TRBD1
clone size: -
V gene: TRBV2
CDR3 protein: CASTVGQGNQKLFF
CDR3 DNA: TGTGCCAGCACTGTGGGACAGGGTAACCAAAAACTGTTTTTT

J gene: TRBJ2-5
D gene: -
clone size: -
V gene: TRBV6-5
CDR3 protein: CASSPGVAETQYF
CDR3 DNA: TGTGCCAGCAGTCCAGGGGTAGCGGAGACCCAGTACTTC

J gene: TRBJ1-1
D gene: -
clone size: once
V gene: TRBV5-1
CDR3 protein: CASRVREATEAFF
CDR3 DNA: TGCGCCAGCAGAGTCAGAGAGGCCACTGAAGCTTTCTTT

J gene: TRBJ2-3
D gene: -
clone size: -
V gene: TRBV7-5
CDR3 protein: CVRSRVEGYGTDTQYF
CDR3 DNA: TGTGTCAGAAGCCGCGTGGAGGGGTATGGCACAGATACGCAGTATTTT

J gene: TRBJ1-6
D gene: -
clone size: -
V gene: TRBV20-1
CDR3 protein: CSASGRPDLYSPLHF
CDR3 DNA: TGCAGTGCTAGTGGGAGGCCGGATTTATATTCACCCCTCCACTTT

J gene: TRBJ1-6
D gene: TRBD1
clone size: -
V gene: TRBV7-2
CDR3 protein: CATKGQFNSPLHF
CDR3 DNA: TGTGCCACAAAGGGACAGTTCAATTCACCCCTCCACTTT

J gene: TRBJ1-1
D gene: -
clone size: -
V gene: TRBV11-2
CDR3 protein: CASSLPDYRGSKRGTEAFF
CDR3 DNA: TGTGCCAGCAGCTTACCGGACTACCGGGGTTCGAAGAGAGGCACTGAAGCTTTCTTT

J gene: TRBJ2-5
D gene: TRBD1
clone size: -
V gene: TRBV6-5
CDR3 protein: CASSSPARDRRETQYF
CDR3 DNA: TGTGCCAGCAGTTCGCCAGCCCGGGACAGGAGAGAGACCCAGTACTTC

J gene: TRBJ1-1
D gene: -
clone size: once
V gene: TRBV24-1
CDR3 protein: CATSDSGEGNTEAFF
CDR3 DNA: TGTGCCACCAGTGACTCAGGGGAAGGGAACACTGAAGCTTTCTTT

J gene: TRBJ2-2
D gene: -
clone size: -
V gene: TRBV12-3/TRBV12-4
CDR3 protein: CASSSSTGELFF
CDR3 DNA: TGTGCCAGCAGCTCGAGCACCGGGGAGCTGTTTTTT

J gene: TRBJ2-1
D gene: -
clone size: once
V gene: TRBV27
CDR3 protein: CASSFTSYDEQFF
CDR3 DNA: TGTGCCAGCAGTTTCACTAGCTACGATGAGCAGTTCTTC

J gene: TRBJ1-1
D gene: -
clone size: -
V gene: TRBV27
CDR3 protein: CASSVWGRMATEAFF
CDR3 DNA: TGTGCCAGCAGCGTCTGGGGCAGGATGGCCACTGAAGCTTTCTTT

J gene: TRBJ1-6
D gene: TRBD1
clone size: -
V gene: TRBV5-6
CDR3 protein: CAKEATGMTALHF
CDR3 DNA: TGTGCAAAGGAGGCGACAGGGATGACGGCCCTCCACTTT

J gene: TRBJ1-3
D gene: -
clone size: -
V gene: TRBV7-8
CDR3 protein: CASSLEHHGNTIYF
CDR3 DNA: TGTGCCAGCAGCTTAGAACACCATGGAAACACCATATATTTT

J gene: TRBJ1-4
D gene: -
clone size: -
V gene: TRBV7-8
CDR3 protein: CASSPHGGEAFTNEKLFF
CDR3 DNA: TGTGCCAGCAGCCCACATGGAGGGGAGGCCTTCACTAATGAAAAACTGTTTTTT

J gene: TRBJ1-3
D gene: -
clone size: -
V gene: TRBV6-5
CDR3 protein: CASSTPGGNTIYF
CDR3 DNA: TGTGCCAGCAGCACGCCCGGTGGAAACACCATATATTTT

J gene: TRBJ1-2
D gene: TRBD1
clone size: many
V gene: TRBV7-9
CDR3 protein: CASSPPRGQGGHGYTF
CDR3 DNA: TGTGCCAGCAGCCCACCGCGGGGACAGGGTGGGCATGGCTACACCTTC